The clone carrying this TCR beta chain has more than one count but fewer than ten. This record comes from a study of human T cells and chemical hapten exposure. Study details: Diagnoses of alopecia areata, totalis or universalis occurred in mostly female patients.

Specified time point: pre-sensitization, week 0. Treatment reported: therapeutic diphenylcyclopropenone sensitization with weekly scalp DPC. Donors were 18 to 70-year-old alopecia patients suitable for DPC. The study extracted total RNA from unfractionated whole blood. The library attached unique molecular identifiers to individual cDNA molecules. One entry per CDR3 protein results from TCRdb running MiXCR on the RACE reads. The sample includes tens of thousands of distinct CDR3 sequences, around 6.6% of them seen just once. This specimen was whole blood, taken in connection with sensitization to the hapten diphenylcyclopropenone (DPC). This TCR was sampled from a woman between 25 and 40 years old with alopecia areata. Some clones in this sample may be carry-over from other donors' samples.

For the CDR3, the DNA is TGCGCCAGTAACGCTCAGGGGGCCAGTACTGAAGCTTTCTTT. This sequence encodes CASNAQGASTEAFF. The chain links TRBV5-1 to TRBJ1-1; TRBD1 matches at 8 bases. J lost 5 bases, V lost 8 bases, and 11 bases had no gene match. Germline V gene data show CDR1 as SGHRS and CDR2 as YFSETQ. The CDR3 sequence is 14 residues long.